These T cell receptor beta chains were read from a single sample in a study of blood T cell repertoires in COVID-19. Clones were read by immunoSEQ multiplex PCR, and TCRdb kept only the in-frame ones, dropping some. There are hundreds of thousands of clones in the sample; about 88% occur only once, and more than 0.8% lies in the top ten. Sequenced sample: PBMCs or T cells enriched from blood (not recorded which). These receptors originate from a woman under 40 who had recovered from COVID-19. CDR3s leave out the opening cysteine and the closing phenylalanine or tryptophan. The order of the fields is V gene, J gene, CDR3 protein.

v_gene: TRBV2; j_gene: TRBJ1-6; CDR3aa: ASSESVLPNSPLH
v_gene: TRBV11-2; j_gene: TRBJ2-7; CDR3aa: ASSLLGDSLNSYEQY
v_gene: TRBV13; j_gene: TRBJ2-3; CDR3aa: ASTRQRAGVGTDTQY
v_gene: TRBV7-9; j_gene: TRBJ2-3; CDR3aa: ASTEQGIPTRMGPDTQY
v_gene: TRBV3-1/TRBV3-2; j_gene: TRBJ2-7; CDR3aa: ASSPGGGQY
v_gene: TRBV19; j_gene: TRBJ2-2; CDR3aa: ASSTHTNTGELF
v_gene: TRBV7-8; j_gene: TRBJ2-7; CDR3aa: ASSFETGITYEQY
v_gene: TRBV9; j_gene: TRBJ2-3; CDR3aa: ASSPSGGTASTDTQY
v_gene: TRBV10-1; j_gene: TRBJ1-5; CDR3aa: ASSERGQINQPQH
v_gene: TRBV28; j_gene: TRBJ2-7; CDR3aa: ASSKPGQGNEQY
v_gene: TRBV9; j_gene: TRBJ2-5; CDR3aa: ASSVEGGATKGETQY
v_gene: TRBV14; j_gene: TRBJ2-3; CDR3aa: ASSQSQSLAGARDTQY
v_gene: TRBV5-4; j_gene: TRBJ2-2; CDR3aa: ASSLAGLAPGELF
v_gene: TRBV5-6; j_gene: TRBJ2-1; CDR3aa: ASSLVQPISSYNEQF
v_gene: TRBV2; j_gene: TRBJ1-2; CDR3aa: ARSRDPGGYT
v_gene: TRBV9; j_gene: TRBJ2-6; CDR3aa: ASSSLGRGSAGANVLT
v_gene: TRBV30; j_gene: TRBJ2-7; CDR3aa: AWSVLGGRGSYEQY
v_gene: TRBV4-3; j_gene: TRBJ2-2; CDR3aa: ASSQDQQSNTGELF
v_gene: TRBV15; j_gene: TRBJ2-5; CDR3aa: ATSRGRRDPLEEETQY
v_gene: TRBV5-5; j_gene: TRBJ2-7; CDR3aa: ASSFNRGY
v_gene: TRBV6-5; j_gene: TRBJ2-7; CDR3aa: ASTTGAWEQY
v_gene: TRBV3-1/TRBV3-2; j_gene: TRBJ2-1; CDR3aa: ASSQARRGGWNEQF
v_gene: TRBV20-1; j_gene: TRBJ2-5; CDR3aa: SASPTQGAGETQY
v_gene: TRBV6-5; j_gene: TRBJ1-2; CDR3aa: ASTLAGNGYT
v_gene: TRBV10-3; j_gene: TRBJ2-2; CDR3aa: AIRESGAGSGELF
v_gene: TRBV10-2; j_gene: TRBJ1-6; CDR3aa: ASSEDGSSYNSPLH
v_gene: TRBV7-8; j_gene: TRBJ2-3; CDR3aa: ASSPSRGTDTQY
v_gene: TRBV6-5; j_gene: TRBJ2-5; CDR3aa: ATSRPGQETQY
v_gene: TRBV24-1; j_gene: TRBJ1-2; CDR3aa: ATSDLRQGTYGYT
v_gene: TRBV19; j_gene: TRBJ1-5; CDR3aa: ASSMWRGNQPQH
v_gene: TRBV19; j_gene: TRBJ1-2; CDR3aa: ASSIRGTPCT
v_gene: TRBV5-1; j_gene: TRBJ1-1; CDR3aa: ASSETGTTNTEAF
v_gene: TRBV10-1; j_gene: TRBJ1-1; CDR3aa: ASSGGGTEAF
v_gene: TRBV7-2; j_gene: TRBJ2-1; CDR3aa: ASSSGTSGGAGNEQF
v_gene: TRBV5-1; j_gene: TRBJ2-3; CDR3aa: ASSWTAGTDTQY
v_gene: TRBV7-2; j_gene: TRBJ2-7; CDR3aa: ASSETYEQY
v_gene: TRBV29-1; j_gene: TRBJ2-2; CDR3aa: SVPQNTGELF
v_gene: TRBV2; j_gene: TRBJ1-5; CDR3aa: ASSGDRGRPQH
v_gene: TRBV28; j_gene: TRBJ1-6; CDR3aa: ASSHRDSRRNSPLH
v_gene: TRBV30; j_gene: TRBJ2-3; CDR3aa: AWSKRGPDTQY
v_gene: TRBV2; j_gene: TRBJ2-5; CDR3aa: ASSGRDRGRETQY
v_gene: TRBV15; j_gene: TRBJ2-2; CDR3aa: ATSRDRGINTGELF